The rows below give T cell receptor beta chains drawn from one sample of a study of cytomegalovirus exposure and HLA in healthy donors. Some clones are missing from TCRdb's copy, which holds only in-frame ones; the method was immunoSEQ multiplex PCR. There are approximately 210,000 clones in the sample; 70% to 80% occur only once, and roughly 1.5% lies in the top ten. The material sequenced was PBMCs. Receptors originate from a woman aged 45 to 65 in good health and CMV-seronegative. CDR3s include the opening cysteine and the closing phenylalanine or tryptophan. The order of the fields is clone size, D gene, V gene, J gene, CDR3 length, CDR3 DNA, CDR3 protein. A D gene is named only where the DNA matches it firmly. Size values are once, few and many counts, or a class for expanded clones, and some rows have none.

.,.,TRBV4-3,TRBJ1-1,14,TGCGCCAGCAGCCAAGATCGGGGGGTCACTGAAGCTTTCTTT,CASSQDRGVTEAFF
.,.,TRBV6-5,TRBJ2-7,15,TGTGCCAGCAGTTACTCGATTCTTACAGGCCGCGAGCAGTACTTC,CASSYSILTGREQYF
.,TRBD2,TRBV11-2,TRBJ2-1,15,TGTGCCAGCAGGCGGGCGGGGGGGACCTACAATGAGCAGTTCTTC,CASRRAGGTYNEQFF
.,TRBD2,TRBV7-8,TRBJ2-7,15,TGTGCCAGCGCACCTCGGGGGGGACCCCGCTACGAGCAGTACTTC,CASAPRGGPRYEQYF
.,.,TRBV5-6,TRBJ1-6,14,TGTGCCAGCAGCGGTCAGGGAAAAGGGTCACCCCTCCACTTT,CASSGQGKGSPLHF
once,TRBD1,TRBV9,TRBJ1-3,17,TGTGCCAGCAGCTCCTTGGGACAGGGAGTTTCTGGAAACACCATATATTTT,CASSSLGQGVSGNTIYF
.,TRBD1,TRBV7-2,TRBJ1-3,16,TGTGCCAGCAGCCTAGGGGGACAGGGCTCTGGAAACACCATATATTTT,CASSLGGQGSGNTIYF
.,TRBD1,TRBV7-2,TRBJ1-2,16,TGTGCCAGCAGCTCACCGGACAGGGAGGGAGACTATGGCTACACCTTC,CASSSPDREGDYGYTF
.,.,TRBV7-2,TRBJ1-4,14,TGTGCCAGCACCTCTCCCGGGGGATCTGAAAAACTGTTTTTT,CASTSPGGSEKLFF
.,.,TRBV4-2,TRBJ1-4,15,TGTGCCAGCAGCCTGGAGTCAGGGGAGGGTGAAAAACTGTTTTTT,CASSLESGEGEKLFF
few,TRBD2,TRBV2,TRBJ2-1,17,TGTGCCAGCAGTGAAAGGAGCGGGGGACTTCCCTACAATGAGCAGTTCTTC,CASSERSGGLPYNEQFF
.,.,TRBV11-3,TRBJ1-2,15,TGTGCCAGCAGCTTAGCCCCACCAGGGTCTGGAAGCTACACCTTC,CASSLAPPGSGSYTF
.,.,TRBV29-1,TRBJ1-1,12,TGCAGCCTTTTGATGGGGGGCACTGAAGCTTTCTTT,CSLLMGGTEAFF
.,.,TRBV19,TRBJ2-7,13,TGTGCCACTGAGGACAGACTAACTTACGAGCAGTACTTC,CATEDRLTYEQYF
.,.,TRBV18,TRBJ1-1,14,TGTGCCAGCTCACCACTAGGGGCACGGACTGAAGCTTTCTTT,CASSPLGARTEAFF
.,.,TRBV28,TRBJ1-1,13,TGTGCCAGCACCTTTGTCGGGGTTCGGGAAGCTTTCTTT,CASTFVGVREAFF
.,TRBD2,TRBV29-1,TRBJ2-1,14,TGCAGCGTTGGGCCGGGACTACCCACCGATGAGCAGTTCTTC,CSVGPGLPTDEQFF
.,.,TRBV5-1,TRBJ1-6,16,TGCGCCAGCAGCTTGGGGCTGGGCCTCTATAATTCACCCCTCCACTTT,CASSLGLGLYNSPLHF
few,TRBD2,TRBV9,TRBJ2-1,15,TGTGCCAGCAGCGGGACTAGCGGGAGTTACAATGAGCAGTTCTTC,CASSGTSGSYNEQFF
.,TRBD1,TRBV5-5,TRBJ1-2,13,TGTGCCAGCAGCGCCCAGGGGGCGGGTGGCTACACCTTC,CASSAQGAGGYTF
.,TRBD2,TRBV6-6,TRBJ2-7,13,TGTGCCAGCAGTTACGGGGGGGACTACGAGCAGTACTTC,CASSYGGDYEQYF
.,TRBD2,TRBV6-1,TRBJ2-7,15,TGTGCCAGCGAATCTAGCGGACTAACGCAGTACGAGCAGTACTTC,CASESSGLTQYEQYF
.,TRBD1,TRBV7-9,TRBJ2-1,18,TGTTCCAGCAGCTCCGACCGGACAGGCTCGAGCTCCTACAATGAGCAGTTCTTC,CSSSSDRTGSSSYNEQFF
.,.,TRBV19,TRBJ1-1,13,TGTGCCAGTAGTATCGTCGGGGTCACTGAAGCTTTCTTT,CASSIVGVTEAFF
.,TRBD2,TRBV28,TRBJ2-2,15,TGTGCCAGCAGGGGTAGCGGGACGGGTGGCGGGGAGCTGTTTTTT,CASRGSGTGGGELFF
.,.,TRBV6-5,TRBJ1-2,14,TGTGCCTCCAGCGATGCAGATTCTAACTATGGCTACACCTTC,CASSDADSNYGYTF
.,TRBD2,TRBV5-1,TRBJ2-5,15,TGCGCCAGCAGCTCTATAGCGGGGGGGCAAGAGACCCAGTACTTC,CASSSIAGGQETQYF
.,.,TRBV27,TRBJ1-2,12,TGTGCCAGCAGGACAGTCAACTATGGCTACACCTTC,CASRTVNYGYTF
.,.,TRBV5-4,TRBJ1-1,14,TGTGCCAGCAGCTTACACCGGGGGAACACTGAAGCTTTCTTT,CASSLHRGNTEAFF
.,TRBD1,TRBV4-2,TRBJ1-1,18,TGTGCCAGCAGCCAGAGAGGGACAGGGGGTCGGGAGAACACTGAAGCTTTCTTT,CASSQRGTGGRENTEAFF
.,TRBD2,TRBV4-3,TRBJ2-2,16,TGCGCCAGCAGCCACTTAGCGGGGGGGTTTCCCGGGGAGCTGTTTTTT,CASSHLAGGFPGELFF
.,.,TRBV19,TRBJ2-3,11,TGTGCCAGCTCCTACTTAAATACGCAGTATTTT,CASSYLNTQYF
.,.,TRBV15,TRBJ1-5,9,TGTGCCACCAGGGCTCCCCAGCATTTT,CATRAPQHF
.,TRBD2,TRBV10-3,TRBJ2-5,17,TGTGCCATCAGTTCAACTAGCGGGAGCAGCCGGCAAGAGACCCAGTACTTC,CAISSTSGSSRQETQYF
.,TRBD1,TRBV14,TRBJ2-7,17,TGTGCCAGCAGCCAAGATCGGAGGACACAGGGGCCCTACGAGCAGTACTTC,CASSQDRRTQGPYEQYF
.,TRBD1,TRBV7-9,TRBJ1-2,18,TGTTCCAGCAGCTTAGGAGTTGGTGGACAGGGGACCTCCTATGGCTACACCTTC,CSSSLGVGGQGTSYGYTF
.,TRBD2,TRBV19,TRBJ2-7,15,TGTGCCAGTAGTATAGCCCCGGGGGGATCCTACGAGCAGTACTTC,CASSIAPGGSYEQYF
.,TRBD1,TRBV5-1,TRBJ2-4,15,TGCGCCAGCAGCCTCCAGGGGGCGTTGGGTAACATTCAGTACTTC,CASSLQGALGNIQYF
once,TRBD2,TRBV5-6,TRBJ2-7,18,TGTGCCAGCAGCTTGCGGGCTAGCGGGGGGCTAAGCTCCTACGAGCAGTACTTC,CASSLRASGGLSSYEQYF
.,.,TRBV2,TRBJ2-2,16,TGTGCCAGCAGTGAAAGGGGGGGCCTCTGGATCGGGGAGCTGTTTTTT,CASSERGGLWIGELFF
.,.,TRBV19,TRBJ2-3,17,TGTGCCAGTAGTATAAGTGGGACAGCCGGGGGTCTGGATACGCAGTATTTT,CASSISGTAGGLDTQYF
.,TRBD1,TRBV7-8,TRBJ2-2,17,TGTGCCAGCAGCTTACTTAGGGACAGGGAAAACACCGGGGAGCTGTTTTTT,CASSLLRDRENTGELFF
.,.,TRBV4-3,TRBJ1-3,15,TGCGCCAGCAGCCAAGTAGGAGGAACTGGAAACACCATATATTTT,CASSQVGGTGNTIYF
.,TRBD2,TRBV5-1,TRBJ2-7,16,TGCGCCAGCAGCTTAGAGGGACTAGCGAAGCCCTACGAGCAGTACTTC,CASSLEGLAKPYEQYF
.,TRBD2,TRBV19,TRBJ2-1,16,TGTGCCAGTAGTACGGGAGGGCCGATCGGAGCCCATGAGCAGTTCTTC,CASSTGGPIGAHEQFF
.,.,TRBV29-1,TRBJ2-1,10,TGCAGCGGGGGAGTCAATGAGCAGTTCTTC,CSGGVNEQFF
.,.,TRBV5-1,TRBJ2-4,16,TGCGCCAGCAGCTTGGCAGCGGATGGAGCCAAAAACATTCAGTACTTC,CASSLAADGAKNIQYF
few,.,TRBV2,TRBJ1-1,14,TGTGCCAGCAGTGTTCGGGGGTCGAACACTGAAGCTTTCTTT,CASSVRGSNTEAFF
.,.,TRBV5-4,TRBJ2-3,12,TGTGCCAGCAGCTCCGACCAGACAACGCAGTATTTT,CASSSDQTTQYF
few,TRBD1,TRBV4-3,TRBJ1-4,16,TGCGCCAGCAGCCAAGTAGGAGGACAGGGGAATGAAAAACTGTTTTTT,CASSQVGGQGNEKLFF
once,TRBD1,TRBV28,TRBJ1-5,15,TGTGCCAGCACTACAGGGGGCGCGGGCAATCAGCCCCAGCATTTT,CASTTGGAGNQPQHF
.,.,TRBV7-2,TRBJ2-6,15,TGTGCCAGTTGCCCCCCAGGCGCCGGGGCCAACGTCCTGACTTTC,CASCPPGAGANVLTF
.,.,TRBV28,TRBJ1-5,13,TGTGCCAGCAGCTCTACTAGCAATCAGCCCCAGCATTTT,CASSSTSNQPQHF
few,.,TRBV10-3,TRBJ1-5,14,TGTGCCATCAGTGTGGAGGGCAGGGATCAGCCCCAGCATTTT,CAISVEGRDQPQHF
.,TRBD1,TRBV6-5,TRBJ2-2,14,TGTGCCAGCAGTCGACAGGGCTACACCGGGGAGCTGTTTTTT,CASSRQGYTGELFF
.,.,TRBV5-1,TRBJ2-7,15,TGCGCCAGCAGCTTGGGGGCCGGCTCCTCCTACGAGCAGTACTTC,CASSLGAGSSYEQYF